This section outlines one TCR beta chain sequence together with its context. This clonotype was observed a few times. Its antigen remains unidentified. Base-call qualities are not available, and no considerably larger clone is one nucleotide away. This record belongs to a study of T cell repertoires in cytomegalovirus infection (dated by TCRdb to about 2019). Regarding the study in general: Alongside well-studied HLA-B-restricted epitopes, the peptide stimulations were aimed at recently identified HLA-C-restricted CMV epitopes, whose presentation resists viral immunomodulation. Donor HLA type was relevant to the analysis, as public TCR beta signatures indicated carriage of CMV infection together with the matching HLA type.

Including the terminal cysteine and phenylalanine, the CDR3 comprises 16 residues. The sequence is cut down to CDR3 DNA, 48 bases in frame from base 1. A distance of 18 bases separates the germline ends of V and J, which lose 1 base and 5 bases respectively. CDR1 and CDR2, per the germline V gene (reference sequence), are SGHNT and YYREEE. Per the publication, the treatment or condition label means: in vitro stimulation with specific CMV peptide epitopes to enrich CMV-specific T cells. TCRdb lists the instrument as Illumina HiSeq 1500. TCRdb reprocessed the public reads (quality trimming at Q25 with fastp, clone calling with MiXCR) and kept in-frame beta chains. Every CDR3 protein is listed once, alongside the most common genes and DNA of its rows. In all, the sample holds about 330,000 distinct CDR3 sequences, and about 32% of those were seen once. The top ten clonotypes cover roughly 12% of the sample.

The full study reports these points: In both this cohort and an independent approximately 350-donor cohort, the cumulative frequency of public TCR beta family members distinguished carriers of CMV infection plus the relevant HLA type. The ex vivo response was dominated by HLA-C-restricted CMV-specific TCR beta clonotypes, and the single most frequent clonotype in two of eight donors was supplied by these HLA-C-restricted clonotypes.

The sequencing here drew on cultured PBMCs, taken from culture after CMV antigen stimulation. The sequence links TRBV5-4 to TRBJ1-1, with TRBD1 tentatively as D gene (6 bases match). The clonotype originates from a human donor in good health (CMV status not recorded). Some clones in this sample may be carry-over from other donors' samples. The nucleotides are TGTGCCAGCAGCTTGCACTATCGGGGGGCAGGGACTGAAGCTTTCTTT. This is translated as CASSLHYRGAGTEAFF.